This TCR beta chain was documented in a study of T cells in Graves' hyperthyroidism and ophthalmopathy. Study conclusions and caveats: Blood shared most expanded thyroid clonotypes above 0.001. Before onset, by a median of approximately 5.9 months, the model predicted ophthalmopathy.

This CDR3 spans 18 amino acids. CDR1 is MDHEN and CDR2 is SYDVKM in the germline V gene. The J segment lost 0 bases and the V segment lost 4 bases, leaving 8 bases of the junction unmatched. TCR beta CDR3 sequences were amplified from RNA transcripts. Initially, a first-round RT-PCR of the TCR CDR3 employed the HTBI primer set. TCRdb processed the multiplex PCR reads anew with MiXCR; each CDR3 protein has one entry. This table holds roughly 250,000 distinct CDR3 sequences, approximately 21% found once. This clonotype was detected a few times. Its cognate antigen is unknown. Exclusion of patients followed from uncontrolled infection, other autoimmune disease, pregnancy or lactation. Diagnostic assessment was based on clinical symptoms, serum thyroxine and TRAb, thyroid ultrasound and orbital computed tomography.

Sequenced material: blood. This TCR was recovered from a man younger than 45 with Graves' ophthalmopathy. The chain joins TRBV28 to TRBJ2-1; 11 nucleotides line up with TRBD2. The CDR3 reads CASSSQLAGVSSYNEQFF. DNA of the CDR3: TGTGCCAGCAGTTCTCAACTAGCGGGAGTTTCCTCCTACAATGAGCAGTTCTTC.